This T cell receptor (beta chain) was identified in a study of blood T cell repertoires in COVID-19. Study-level information: From T cells, B-cell-depleted T cells, or PBMCs came the material, which was cDNA or gDNA.

In the study's own analysis: The authors estimated nucleated cell counts from reference gene primer amplification. Data came from immunoSEQ multiplex PCR; TCRdb stores just in-frame clones and leaves some out. The D gene and trimming were derived from the DNA, and the V and J assignments and clone size from that table. The sample includes roughly 120,000 clones, about 87% of them seen just once. CDR1 MGHDK and CDR2 SYGVNS come from the germline V gene. The CDR3 extends over 17 amino acids. The V gene end was trimmed by 2 bases and the J gene end by 5 bases; junction bases not matched to a gene: 12. The rearrangement links TRBV25-1 to TRBJ2-5; 9 positions agree with TRBD1. This clonotype was sampled from a woman aged 50 to 60 with acute or convalescent COVID-19. Sample: peripheral blood. In DNA, the CDR3 is TGTGCCAGCAGTGAAGGCATCCGGACAGGGGAGGCGGAGACCCAGTACTTC. This sequence encodes CASSEGIRTGEAETQYF.